Each of the 8 T cell receptor beta chains below was sequenced from the same sample in a study of shared clonotypes between healthy human individuals (dated by TCRdb to 2019 to 2021). The library was generated by the immunoSEQ multiplex PCR assay. Entries here come from immuneACCESS through TCRdb and include only in-frame sequences with V and J called. Some clones fail to appear in such tables; in the studies checked, an unresolved V gene covers under half of the shortfall, and the cause of the remainder is unknown. For this sample there are some 450,000 clones; roughly three quarters appear just once. More than 10% of the sample is held by the ten biggest clonotypes. The sequencing input was PBMCs. Receptors originate from a woman aged 40 to 49 in good health. Some clones in this sample may be carry-over from other donors' samples.

Details on this clone: The sample has other DNA sequences that encode this CDR3 too. J is TRBJ2-7 and V is TRBV28; D gene ambiguous. The CDR3 is 11 residues long. CDR1 is MDHEN and CDR2 is SYDVKM in the germline V gene. V shed 5 bases and J shed 4 bases, with 6 bases lying between them. The CDR3 protein is CASSGGYEQYF. CDR3 in DNA: TGTGCCAGCAGTGGCGGTTACGAGCAGTACTTC.

This clone was counted between two and nine times. The rearrangement uses TRBV28 and TRBJ2-5; 11 nucleotides match TRBD2. From germline, CDR1 is MDHEN and CDR2 SYDVKM. This CDR3 contains 16 residues. Germline trimming cut 3 bases from V and 1 base from J; bases unmatched to any gene: 4. As DNA, the CDR3 is TGTGCCAGCAGTTTTGGGCTAGCGGGAGGCCAAGAGACCCAGTACTTC. Translated, it gives CASSFGLAGGQETQYF.

The V gene is TRBV29-1, the J gene TRBJ1-4, with D uncertain. Between the trimmed V and J ends, which lost 1 base and 8 bases, there was a span of 5 bases. The length of the CDR3 is 11 residues. CDR1 is SQVTM and CDR2 is ANQGSEA in the germline V gene. CDR3 in amino acids: CSVEVAEKLFF. As DNA, the CDR3 is TGCAGCGTTGAAGTGGCCGAAAAACTGTTTTTT.

The CDR3 sequence: CASSLTGGSNEKLFF. Here the CDR3 DNA reads TGTGCCAGCAGTTTAACGGGGGGGAGTAATGAAAAACTGTTTTTT. The chain links TRBV28 to TRBJ1-4, with a weak D call TRBD1 (5 bases). The V gene's germline CDR1 is MDHEN and CDR2 SYDVKM. The CDR3 consists of 15 residues. V lost 2 bases to trimming and J lost 4 bases, with 11 bases between them.

This clone was detected ten times or more. V usage is TRBV5-1 and J usage is TRBJ2-7; 14 positions match TRBD2. Germline lookup yields CDR1 SGHRS and CDR2 YFSETQ. The CDR3 covers 16 residues. Trimming took 4 bases from V and 2 from J; bases not matched to a gene: 5. The CDR3 here is CASSLTSGRGTYEQYF. Written as DNA, the CDR3 is TGCGCCAGCAGCCTGACTAGCGGGAGGGGAACCTACGAGCAGTACTTC.

This clone was picked up a small number of times. The chain uses TRBV5-1 and TRBJ1-4, with a possible D match to TRBD1 (5 bases). Looked up from germline, CDR1 is SGHRS and CDR2 is YFSETQ. The CDR3 length is 15 residues. Trimming pared 2 bases from V and 4 bases from J, leaving 12 bases between. CDR3 sequence reads: CASSLGTADNEKLFF. CDR3 DNA sequence: TGCGCCAGCAGCTTAGGGACCGCCGATAATGAAAAACTGTTTTTT.

This chain connects TRBV5-6 to TRBJ2-7; 12 bases match TRBD2. Trimming at V came to 0 bases and at J to 4 bases, leaving 11 bases not matched to a gene. CDR3 length equals 18 residues. CDR1 is SGHDT and CDR2 is YYEEEE in the germline V gene. The CDR3 spells CASSLGGGLAGGWYEQYF. The CDR3 DNA follows: TGTGCCAGCAGCTTGGGCGGCGGGCTAGCGGGAGGGTGGTACGAGCAGTACTTC. Variable domain in full (rest from reference TRBV5-6 and TRBJ2-7): DAGVTQSPTHLIKTRGQQVTLRCSPKSGHDTVSWYQQALGQGPQFIFQYYEEEERQRGNFPDRFSGHQFPNYSSELNVNALLLGDSALYLCASSLGGGLAGGWYEQYFGPGTRLTVT.

The V and J genes are TRBV9 and TRBJ2-7; the match to TRBD1 covers 8 bases. After removal of 4 bases from V and 2 bases from J, the junction contained 8 bases not matched to a gene. The germline CDR1 and CDR2 sequences are SGDLS and YYNGEE. This CDR3 comprises 15 residues. The CDR3 DNA follows: TGTGCCAGCAGCCCGGGACAGGACTTTACCTACGAGCAGTACTTC. Residues: CASSPGQDFTYEQYF.